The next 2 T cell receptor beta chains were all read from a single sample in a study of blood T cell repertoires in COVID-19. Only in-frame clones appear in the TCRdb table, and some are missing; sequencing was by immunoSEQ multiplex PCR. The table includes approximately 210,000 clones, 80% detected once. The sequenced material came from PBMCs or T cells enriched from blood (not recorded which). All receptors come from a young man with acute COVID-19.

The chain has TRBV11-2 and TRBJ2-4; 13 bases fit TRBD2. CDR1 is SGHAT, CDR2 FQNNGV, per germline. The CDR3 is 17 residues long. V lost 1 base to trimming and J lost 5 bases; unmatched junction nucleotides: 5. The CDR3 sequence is CASSLAGLAGDQNIQYF. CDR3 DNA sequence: TGTGCCAGCAGCTTAGCAGGACTAGCGGGGGACCAAAACATTCAGTACTTC.

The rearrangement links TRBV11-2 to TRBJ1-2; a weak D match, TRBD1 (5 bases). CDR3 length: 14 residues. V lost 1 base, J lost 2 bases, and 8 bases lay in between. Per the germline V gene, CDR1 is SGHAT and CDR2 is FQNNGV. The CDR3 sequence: CASSLADTNYGYTF. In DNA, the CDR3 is TGTGCCAGCAGCTTAGCGGACACGAACTATGGCTACACCTTC. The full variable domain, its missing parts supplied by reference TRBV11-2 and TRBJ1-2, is EAGVAQSPRYKIIEKRQSVAFWCNPISGHATLYWYQQILGQGPKLLIQFQNNGVVDDSQLPKDRFSAERLKGVDSTLKIQPAKLEDSAVYLCASSLADTNYGYTFGSGTRLTVV.